The 21 T cell receptor beta chains below were found in one sample sequenced in a study of blood T cell repertoires in COVID-19. Repertoires were generated with immunoSEQ multiplex PCR, while TCRdb's copy carries only in-frame clones and drops some. The sample shows some 340,000 clones, roughly nine tenths of them seen only once. The specimen sequenced was PBMCs or T cells enriched from blood (not recorded which). These receptors came from a woman under 40 who had been exposed to COVID-19.

The chain employs TRBV7-6 and TRBJ2-2, with D maybe TRBD2 (5 bases). Between the trimmed V and J ends, which lost 0 bases and 7 bases, there was a span of 12 bases. Germline CDR1 SGHVS, CDR2 FNYEAQ. The CDR3 totals 15 residues. The CDR3 region is CASSLARTGNGELFF. The CDR3 nucleotides read TGTGCCAGCAGCTTAGCGCGCACGGGGAACGGGGAGCTGTTTTTT.

This clone was observed once. This chain connects TRBV21-1 to TRBJ1-3. TRBV21-1 is designated a pseudogene. The CDR3 has 14 residues. The CDR3 region is CASPKLSNRDTIYF. In nucleotides, the CDR3 is TGTGCCAGCCCCAAACTTAGCAATCGGGACACCATATATTTT.

J is TRBJ2-7 and V is TRBV14, with 7 nucleotides matching TRBD1. Per germline, CDR1 SGHDN and CDR2 FVKESK. CDR3 length: 15 amino acids. V shed 4 bases and J 4 bases; nucleotides not matched to a gene: 10. In nucleotides, the CDR3 is TGTGCCAGCAGCCTACGACAGGGCTCCAGTTACGAGCAGTACTTC. Protein product: CASSLRQGSSYEQYF.

The chain is built from TRBV6-5 and TRBJ1-6, with D possibly TRBD1 on 6 matching bases. The CDR3 spans 14 residues. The germline V gene has CDR1 MNHEY and CDR2 SVGAGI. The V gene lost 3 bases and the J gene lost 8 bases, with 11 bases spanning the gap. This CDR3 reads CASSYGGGDSPLHF. Written as DNA, the CDR3 is TGTGCCAGCAGTTATGGGGGGGGCGATTCACCCCTCCACTTT.

A word on this clone: Germline and junction disagree at one end, which may indicate a read error. The chain carries TRBV11-2 and TRBJ1-2; D is perhaps TRBD1 (6 bases). CDR1 and CDR2 (germline): SGHAT, FQNNGV. This CDR3 contains 12 residues. The CDR3 sequence is CASSLEFTGRRF. The CDR3 DNA follows: TGTGCCAGCAGCTTAGAGTTTACAGGGCGACGCTTC.

The chain recombines TRBV7-9 with TRBJ1-6; D gene ambiguous. The CDR3 is 12 amino acids. Trimming pared 1 base from V and 9 bases from J, leaving 4 bases between. The germline V gene encodes CDR1 SEHNR and CDR2 FQNEAQ (reference sequence). The CDR3 loop reads CASSLGSSPLHF. CDR3 bases: TGTGCCAGCAGCTTAGGTAGTTCACCCCTCCACTTT.

CDR3 amino acids: CATSGADSNQPQHF. Here the CDR3 DNA reads TGTGCCACCAGTGGAGCGGATAGCAATCAGCCCCAGCATTTT. This rearrangement joins TRBV24-1 to TRBJ1-5; no firm D call. Germline V gene sequence: CDR1 KGHDR, CDR2 SFDVKD. The CDR3 covers 14 residues. V lost 5 bases to trimming and J lost 0 bases, with 7 bases between them.

The rearrangement links TRBV5-1 to TRBJ1-1; tentative D call: TRBD1 (5 bases). This CDR3 region has 15 residues. V gave up 6 bases and J gave up 4 bases, with 19 bases separating them. Germline loops: CDR1 SGHRS, CDR2 YFSETQ. The CDR3 reads CASTEGRSMSTEAFF. CDR3 sequence (DNA): TGCGCCAGCACGGAGGGACGGAGCATGAGCACTGAAGCTTTCTTT.

J is TRBJ1-5 and V is TRBV19, with D perhaps TRBD1 (5 bases). The CDR3 is 16 amino acids. Germline V gene lookup returns CDR1 LNHDA and CDR2 SQIVND (reference sequence). V was shortened by 2 bases and J by 8 bases, with 19 bases between the two germline ends. The CDR3 DNA sequence: TGTGCCAGTAGTATATCATGGGGACGGGGGTTGGAGCCCCAGCATTTT. It encodes CASSISWGRGLEPQHF.

This clone has a single count. V usage is TRBV13 and J usage is TRBJ1-3; D remains ambiguous. The CDR3 is 14 amino acids. Germline values: CDR1 PRHDT, CDR2 FYEKMQ (reference sequence). V lost 3 bases to trimming and J lost 2 bases, with 8 bases between them. CDR3 protein: CASSFFGPGNTIYF. CDR3 bases: TGTGCCAGCAGCTTTTTCGGTCCTGGAAACACCATATATTTT.

This chain connects TRBV5-1 to TRBJ1-6; 8 bases match TRBD1. With V trimmed by 3 bases and J by 7 bases, 3 bases remained unmatched. The CDR3 has 14 amino acids. Germline V gene lookup returns CDR1 SGHRS and CDR2 YFSETQ. CDR3 amino acids: CASSSTGVNSPLHF. In DNA, the CDR3 is TGCGCCAGCAGCTCGACAGGGGTAAATTCACCCCTCCACTTT.

This clone appeared a single time. The genes are TRBV9 and TRBJ1-2, with 7 bases lining up with TRBD1. This CDR3 has 15 residues. Germline V gene lookup returns CDR1 SGDLS and CDR2 YYNGEE. J gave up 8 bases and V 3 bases, and 13 bases lay outside the gene matches. The CDR3 DNA reads TGTGCCAGCAGCGCGACACAGGGGATATTGGGCGGCTACACCTTC. Translation: CASSATQGILGGYTF.

The CDR3 spells CASTRTGASGPQHF. CDR3 coding DNA: TGTGCCAGCACCAGGACAGGGGCGAGTGGGCCCCAGCATTTT. The chain uses TRBV6-5 and TRBJ1-5; 9 nucleotides align to TRBD1. The CDR3 sequence is 14 residues long. The J segment lost 9 bases and the V segment lost 7 bases, leaving 10 bases of the junction unmatched. The germline CDR1 and CDR2 sequences are MNHEY and SVGAGI.

This chain joins TRBV11-2 and TRBJ2-1; 10 bases agree with TRBD2. CDR3 length: 14 amino acids. After removal of 4 bases from V and 6 bases from J, the junction contained 3 bases not matched to a gene. Germline loops: CDR1 SGHAT, CDR2 FQNNGV. This CDR3 reads CASSSPSGGNEQFF. The CDR3 DNA is TGTGCCAGCAGCTCCCCTAGCGGGGGCAATGAGCAGTTCTTC.

V and J are TRBV9 and TRBJ1-1; the D gene is possibly TRBD1 (5 bases). V dropped 0 bases and J dropped 4 bases, with 13 bases sitting between them. The germline V gene encodes CDR1 SGDLS and CDR2 YYNGEE. The CDR3 is 15 residues long. The CDR3 bases are TGTGCCAGCAGCGTAGGGGGCGCGGGGAGCACTGAAGCTTTCTTT. Residues: CASSVGGAGSTEAFF. The full variable domain, its missing parts supplied by reference TRBV9 and TRBJ1-1, is DSGVTQTPKHLITATGQRVTLRCSPRSGDLSVYWYQQSLDQGLQFLIQYYNGEERAKGNILERFSAQQFPDLHSELNLSSLELGDSALYFCASSVGGAGSTEAFFGQGTRLTVV.

The chain is built from TRBV6-5 and TRBJ2-7; 12 bases line up with TRBD2. Germline lookup yields CDR1 MNHEY and CDR2 SVGAGI. The CDR3 loop spans 14 amino acids. V lost 6 bases and J lost 6; bases outside the gene matches: 6. The CDR3 DNA reads as TGTGCCAGCAGGACTAGCGGGGGACGGGGCGAGCAGTACTTC. It specifies CASRTSGGRGEQYF.

J is TRBJ1-5 and V is TRBV19; maybe TRBD1 (5 bases). CDR1 is LNHDA, CDR2 SQIVND, per germline (reference sequence). CDR3 length: 15 amino acids. V lost 1 base, J lost 2 bases, and 9 bases lay in between. CDR3 bases: TGTGCCAGTAGTATAGGAGGCAGGGGCAATCAGCCCCAGCATTTT. This sequence encodes CASSIGGRGNQPQHF.

This rearrangement joins TRBV3-1 (or the pseudogene TRBV3-2) to TRBJ2-1; TRBD1 matches at 9 bases. CDR3 size: 14 residues. With 4 bases clipped from V and 10 bases from J, the junction kept 8 bases outside the gene matches. CDR1 and CDR2 from the germline V gene are LGHDT and YNNKEL (reference sequence). The CDR3 DNA is TGTGCCAGCAGCCCATGGGACAGGGCAGGGGAGCAGTTCTTC. Translating gives CASSPWDRAGEQFF.

V usage is TRBV6-5 and J usage is TRBJ1-1; D uncertain. V shed 7 bases and J shed 0 bases, with 9 bases lying between them. This CDR3 is built from 13 residues. From germline, CDR1 is MNHEY and CDR2 SVGAGI. CDR3 sequence: CASTGTLNTEAFF. DNA for the CDR3: TGTGCCAGCACCGGTACCTTGAACACTGAAGCTTTCTTT.

V is TRBV6-4 and J is TRBJ2-6; TRBD2 might be the D (5 bases). This CDR3 has 14 residues. V was pared by 8 bases and J by 3 bases, with 11 bases between. The germline gives CDR1 MRHNA, CDR2 SNTAGT. CDR3 sequence (DNA): TGTGCCAGCTCGGCGGGCGGTGGGGCCAACGTCCTGACTTTC. Translated: CASSAGGGANVLTF.

This clone was seen a single time. The J gene is TRBJ2-5, the V gene TRBV29-1; weak D call: TRBD2 (6 bases). V was shortened by 7 bases and J by 3 bases, with 18 bases between the two germline ends. CDR3 size: 14 residues. Germline-derived CDR1 and CDR2 are SQVTM and ANQGSEA. CDR3 bases: TGCAGCGCAAATAGAGGGACTTTCAAAGAGACCCAGTACTTC. Its translation is CSANRGTFKETQYF. The full variable domain, completed using reference TRBV29-1 and TRBJ2-5, is SAVISQKPSRDICQRGTSLTIQCQVDSQVTMMFWYRQQPGQSLTLIATANQGSEATYESGFVIDKFPISRPNLTFSTLTVSNMSPEDSSIYLCSANRGTFKETQYFGPGTRLLVL.